This T cell receptor beta chain is drawn from a study of cytomegalovirus exposure and HLA in healthy donors. The study's findings and limits: Reports credit the classifier with highly specific, highly sensitive diagnosis of cytomegalovirus status. Cytomegalovirus-associated status was assigned to 150 to 200 TCR beta chains.

Concerning this clone: Its antigen is not identified.

These donors were members of the roughly 130-subject validation cohort, a group separate from the approximately 700-subject first cohort. Assay: immunoSEQ multiplex PCR; the TCRdb copy retains only in-frame clones and omits some. The sample contains some 69,000 clones, around 96% of which appear only once. Germline trimming cut 1 base from V and 6 bases from J; bases unmatched to any gene: 9. Germline assignment: CDR1 SGHTA and CDR2 FQGNSA. There are 18 residues in the CDR3. Sequencing was done on a sample of PBMCs. The chain has TRBV7-2 and TRBJ2-3; 14 bases align to TRBD2. This receptor was taken from a man aged 18 to 29 in good health and CMV-seropositive. For the CDR3, the DNA is TGTGCCAGCAGCTTAGTGACGGGACTAGCGGGGGCGGGGGATACGCAGTATTTT. The encoded protein is CASSLVTGLAGAGDTQYF.